Presented here are 29 T cell receptor beta chains from one specimen sequenced in a study of a mutant IDH1 vaccine in newly diagnosed glioma. Some clones are missing from TCRdb's copy, which holds only in-frame ones; the method was immunoSEQ multiplex PCR. The sample lists 23,000 or so clones, 77% seen once, with roughly 10% in the top ten. Their antigen targets remain unknown. This sample's time point: week 5, during vaccination. In every dose of vaccine, 300 ug of mutant IDH1 20-mer peptide was given alongside topical imiquimod. The specimen comprised PBMCs, sampled from a glioma patient whose treatment included an IDH1 peptide vaccine. Receptors originate from a man in his forties with glioma.

The rearrangement uses TRBV6-5 and TRBJ1-1; no clear D. V lost 2 bases to trimming and J lost 4 bases, with 8 bases between them. The CDR3 sequence is 13 residues long. The germline V gene encodes CDR1 MNHEY and CDR2 SVGAGI. The CDR3 nucleotides are TGTGCCAGCAGTTACAAAGGGATCACTGAAGCTTTCTTT. Translating gives CASSYKGITEAFF.

This clone was counted between two and nine times. The chain carries TRBV7-2 and TRBJ2-2; 7 bases are shared with TRBD2. After removal of 5 bases from V and 3 bases from J, the junction contained 9 bases not matched to a gene. This CDR3 region has 16 residues. Germline loops: CDR1 SGHTA, CDR2 FQGNSA. CDR3 amino acids: CASSGRGGSYTGELFF. Written as DNA, the CDR3 is TGTGCCAGCAGCGGGCGGGGAGGGAGCTACACCGGGGAGCTGTTTTTT.

The gene calls are TRBV29-1 and TRBJ2-3, with a tentative D call TRBD2 (6 bases). Germline lookup yields CDR1 SQVTM and CDR2 ANQGSEA. The ends were cut back, 8 bases at V and 4 bases at J, with 19 bases in the middle. CDR3 length equals 14 residues. CDR3 in amino acids: CSHVPAGGADTQYF. The CDR3 nucleotides read TGCAGCCATGTGCCAGCGGGTGGCGCAGATACGCAGTATTTT.

The chain has TRBV18 and TRBJ2-1; TRBD1 matches at 9 bases. J lost 0 bases, V lost 4 bases, and 4 bases had no gene match. From germline, CDR1 is KGHSH and CDR2 LQKENI. CDR3 length: 16 residues. CDR3 in DNA: TGTGCCAGCTCACTCGGACAGGGGTTCTCCTACAATGAGCAGTTCTTC. It codes for CASSLGQGFSYNEQFF. The full variable domain, completed using reference TRBV18 and TRBJ2-1, is NAGVMQNPRHLVRRRGQEARLRCSPMKGHSHVYWYRQLPEEGLKFMVYLQKENIIDESGMPKERFSAEFPKEGPSILRIQQVVRGDSAAYFCASSLGQGFSYNEQFFGPGTRLTVL.

The chain recombines TRBV5-1 with TRBJ2-5, with a possible D match to TRBD1 (6 bases). Germline CDR1 is SGHRS and CDR2 is YFSETQ. The V and J ends lost 0 bases and 3 bases respectively, with 6 bases between them. There are 13 residues in the CDR3. CDR3 nucleotides: TGCGCCAGCAGCTTGGAGGGGGAAGAGACCCAGTACTTC. Translating it yields CASSLEGEETQYF. Supplemented by reference TRBV5-1 and TRBJ2-5, the full variable domain reads KAGVTQTPRYLIKTRGQQVTLSCSPISGHRSVSWYQQTPGQGLQFLFEYFSETQRNKGNFPGRFSGRQFSNSRSEMNVSTLELGDSALYLCASSLEGEETQYFGPGTRLLVL.

CDR3 loop: CASSFMTGGEQPQHF. In DNA form, the CDR3 reads TGTGCCAGCAGTTTCATGACAGGGGGCGAGCAGCCCCAGCATTTT. The rearrangement uses TRBV5-6 and TRBJ1-5; 10 positions agree with TRBD1. V shed 5 bases and J 7 bases; nucleotides not matched to a gene: 9. The CDR3 extends over 15 amino acids. Germline V gene lookup returns CDR1 SGHDT and CDR2 YYEEEE.

The chain couples TRBV19 to TRBJ2-7; TRBD1 matches 7 bases. Germline loops: CDR1 LNHDA, CDR2 SQIVND (reference sequence). Trimming cost V 4 bases and J 1 base; bases outside gene matches: 10. This CDR3 comprises 16 residues. The DNA of the CDR3 is TGTGCCAGTAGTAACGGACAGGCTATAGGGTCCTACGAGCAGTACTTC. This sequence encodes CASSNGQAIGSYEQYF.

This clone was observed a few times. This chain uses TRBV7-9 with TRBJ1-1; 7 bases agree with TRBD1. This CDR3 has 15 residues. Per the germline V gene, CDR1 is SEHNR and CDR2 is FQNEAQ (reference sequence). The V and J ends lost 3 bases and 4 bases, in that order; junction bases with no gene match: 8. The DNA for the CDR3 is TGTGCCAGCAGCTTTCAAGACAGGGTGGGCACTGAAGCTTTCTTT. Translated: CASSFQDRVGTEAFF.

This clone turned up a few times. The chain joins TRBV11-2 to TRBJ2-5; D possibly corresponds to TRBD2 (5 bases). Germline CDR1 is SGHAT and CDR2 is FQNNGV. V was trimmed by 5 bases and J by 2 bases, leaving 24 bases between them. This CDR3 has 18 amino acids. The chain's CDR3 is CASSTSKIGRRKQETQYF. CDR3 coding DNA: TGTGCCAGCAGCACTAGTAAAATAGGGCGTCGCAAACAAGAGACCCAGTACTTC.

This clone was detected only a few times. This sequence joins TRBV7-9 and TRBJ2-5, with D perhaps assigned TRBD1 or TRBD2 (5 bases each). This CDR3 is built from 16 residues. CDR1 is SEHNR, CDR2 FQNEAQ, per germline (reference sequence). Trimming cost V 1 base and J 3 bases, with 15 bases left between them. CDR3 in DNA: TGTGCCAGCAGCTTAGTCCCCCAGGGACGGGAAGAGACCCAGTACTTC. This translates into CASSLVPQGREETQYF.

The genes are TRBV13 and TRBJ2-1, with D perhaps matching TRBD2 (6 bases). Germline CDR1 and CDR2: PRHDT and FYEKMQ (reference sequence). This CDR3 has 15 residues. V dropped 7 bases and J dropped 2 bases, with 15 bases sitting between them. CDR3 loop: CASTWAGIPYNEQFF. For the CDR3, the DNA is TGTGCCAGCACCTGGGCGGGAATCCCCTACAATGAGCAGTTCTTC.

This rearrangement joins TRBV15 to TRBJ1-1; D perhaps matches TRBD1 (5 bases). With 0 bases removed from V and 6 bases from J, the gap between germline ends came to 11 bases. CDR1 and CDR2 from the germline V gene are LNHNV and YYDKDF (reference sequence). The CDR3 loop spans 14 amino acids. The CDR3 coding sequence is TGTGCCACCAGCAGAGACAGGGTTGTTGCTGAAGCTTTCTTT. This codes for CATSRDRVVAEAFF.

The gene calls are TRBV7-2 and TRBJ2-5, with 7 nucleotides matching TRBD2. V shed 1 base and J 5 bases; nucleotides not matched to a gene: 13. The CDR3 has 17 amino acids. Germline lookup yields CDR1 SGHTA and CDR2 FQGNSA. CDR3 sequence reads: CASSLVATSPRQETQYF. Written as DNA, the CDR3 is TGTGCCAGCAGCTTAGTGGCGACTAGCCCCCGCCAGGAGACCCAGTACTTC. Full variable domain (rest looked up from reference TRBV7-2 and TRBJ2-5): GAGVSQSPSNKVTEKGKDVELRCDPISGHTALYWYRQSLGQGLEFLIYFQGNSAPDKSGLPSDRFSAERTGGSVSTLTIQRTQQEDSAVYLCASSLVATSPRQETQYFGPGTRLLVL.

This clone was seen only a few times. This chain links TRBV6-5 with TRBJ1-1; maybe TRBD1 (5 bases). Germline loops: CDR1 MNHEY, CDR2 SVGAGI. V dropped 7 bases and J dropped 1 base, with 16 bases sitting between them. The CDR3 length is 15 residues. CDR3 in DNA: TGTGCCAGCACCCTAAGGAGACAGCAGAACACTGAAGCTTTCTTT. Protein product: CASTLRRQQNTEAFF.

Notes on this clone: Other DNA sequences in this sample translate to the same CDR3. The V gene is TRBV2, the J gene TRBJ2-2, with a possible D match to TRBD2 (5 bases). V was clipped by 3 bases and J by 6 bases, with 11 bases between them. The CDR3 contains 14 residues. Germline V gene sequence: CDR1 SNHLY, CDR2 FYNNEI. The CDR3 loop is CASSDTGISGELFF. The CDR3 region has the DNA TGTGCCAGCAGTGATACCGGGATATCCGGGGAGCTGTTTTTT.

The chain is built from TRBV28 and TRBJ1-2, with D possibly matching TRBD1 (6 bases). This CDR3 is built from 15 residues. Germline V gene data show CDR1 as MDHEN and CDR2 as SYDVKM. Trimming took 1 base from V and 4 from J, leaving 13 bases between them. CDR3 sequence (DNA): TGTGCCAGCAGTTTATATGACAGGATCGGCTATGGCTACACCTTC. Protein: CASSLYDRIGYGYTF.

V usage is TRBV6-1 and J usage is TRBJ2-1, with 14 positions matching TRBD2. The CDR3 covers 17 residues. Trimming removed 3 bases from V and 9 bases from J; junction bases left unmatched: 10. The V gene's germline CDR1 is MNHNS and CDR2 SASEGT. CDR3 nucleotide sequence: TGTGCCAGCAGTGAGAGAGCCGGACTAGCGGGAGGAGGTGAGCAGTTCTTC. Translated: CASSERAGLAGGGEQFF.

The V gene is TRBV6-1, the J gene TRBJ1-2, with D possibly TRBD1 on 5 matching bases. Germline V gene lookup returns CDR1 MNHNS and CDR2 SASEGT. The V gene lost 2 bases and the J gene lost 7 bases, with 14 bases spanning the gap. The CDR3 runs to 14 residues. The CDR3 region has the DNA TGTGCCAGCAGTGAATATGACAGAGGGTCTGGCTACACCTTC. The encoded protein is CASSEYDRGSGYTF.

The rearrangement uses TRBV29-1 and TRBJ2-4, with a weak D call TRBD2 (5 bases). The CDR3 has 12 residues. Per germline, CDR1 SQVTM and CDR2 ANQGSEA. The V end lost 8 bases, the J end lost 8 bases, and 16 bases lay between the germline ends. CDR3: CSFSQTGDIQYF. The DNA for the CDR3 is TGCAGCTTCTCCCAAACCGGGGACATTCAGTACTTC.

V is TRBV27 and J is TRBJ2-5, with a tentative D call TRBD1 (5 bases). Per germline, CDR1 MNHEY and CDR2 SMNVEV (reference sequence). The V end lost 3 bases, the J end lost 7 bases, and 12 bases lay between the germline ends. CDR3 size: 13 residues. The CDR3 nucleotides read TGTGCCAGCAGTTTGGGTGGGGCCGGGACCCAGTACTTC. It codes for CASSLGGAGTQYF.

This clone has just one count. The chain links TRBV10-2 to TRBJ1-2, with a possible D match to TRBD1 (5 bases). The CDR3 extends over 11 amino acids. Germline loops: CDR1 WSHSY, CDR2 SAAADI. V shed 4 bases and J shed 7 bases, with 7 bases lying between them. CDR3 residues: CASSGGGGYTF. The CDR3 DNA sequence: TGCGCCAGCAGTGGGGGGGGTGGCTACACCTTC.

The J gene is TRBJ2-1, the V gene TRBV7-9; 7 bases are a match to TRBD2. Germline loops: CDR1 SEHNR, CDR2 FQNEAQ (reference sequence). The V gene end was trimmed by 0 bases and the J gene end by 0 bases; junction bases not matched to a gene: 5. The CDR3 sequence is 17 residues long. The CDR3 loop reads CASSLATRGSSYNEQFF. For the CDR3, the DNA is TGTGCCAGCAGCTTAGCCACCCGCGGGAGCTCCTACAATGAGCAGTTCTTC.

V is TRBV11-2 and J is TRBJ2-1; D not resolved. V was clipped by 4 bases and J by 5 bases, with 6 bases between them. Germline CDR1 reads SGHAT; CDR2 reads FQNNGV. This CDR3 spans 12 amino acids. The CDR3 is CASSSYNNEQFF. The CDR3 DNA sequence: TGTGCCAGCAGCTCCTACAACAATGAGCAGTTCTTC.

The CDR3 region has the DNA TGTGCCACCTACCGCGGGAGGGGTGTCTACGAGCAGTACTTC. Translating it yields CATYRGRGVYEQYF. The J gene is TRBJ2-7, the V gene TRBV6-5, with 9 bases identical to TRBD2. V lost 10 bases, J lost 3 bases, and 10 bases stayed unmatched. Germline CDR1 MNHEY, CDR2 SVGAGI. CDR3 length: 14 residues.

The rearrangement uses TRBV18 and TRBJ1-3, with D hard to call. Per germline, CDR1 KGHSH and CDR2 LQKENI. The CDR3 is 12 residues long. V lost 0 bases, J lost 4 bases, and 1 base lay in between. The CDR3 sequence: CASSPPGNTIYF. The CDR3 DNA reads TGTGCCAGCTCACCACCGGGAAACACCATATATTTT.

The chain recombines TRBV6-1 with TRBJ1-2; maybe TRBD1 (6 bases). V lost 2 bases, J lost 2 bases, and 12 bases lay in between. The CDR3 has 15 residues. Per the germline V gene, CDR1 is MNHNS and CDR2 is SASEGT. This chain's CDR3 is CASSETVGQNYGYTF. DNA of the CDR3: TGTGCCAGCAGTGAAACCGTAGGACAGAACTATGGCTACACCTTC.

The chain employs TRBV5-6 and TRBJ2-5; TRBD2 aligns across 8 bases. The V segment lost 2 bases and the J segment 5 bases; nucleotides outside the gene matches: 5. This CDR3 comprises 14 residues. Germline values: CDR1 SGHDT, CDR2 YYEEEE. CDR3 amino acids: CASSFELAGETQYF. The CDR3, as DNA: TGTGCCAGCAGCTTCGAGCTAGCGGGTGAGACCCAGTACTTC.

This clone was counted between two and nine times. V and J are TRBV10-3 and TRBJ2-7, with unresolved D. The CDR3 runs 13 residues. CDR1 is ENHRY and CDR2 is SYGVKD in the germline V gene. Trimming stripped 4 bases from V and 7 bases from J, with 14 bases between. The CDR3 protein is CAISARIFEEQYV. CDR3 in DNA: TGTGCCATCAGTGCCAGGATATTCGAAGAGCAGTACGTC.

V and J are TRBV2 and TRBJ2-1; no reliable D call. V dropped 2 bases and J dropped 5 bases, with 16 bases sitting between them. This CDR3 comprises 16 residues. Germline V gene lookup returns CDR1 SNHLY and CDR2 FYNNEI. The CDR3 loop is CASSETRPPGHNEQFF. CDR3 nucleotides: TGTGCCAGCAGTGAAACCAGACCACCCGGACACAATGAGCAGTTCTTC.